The clone carrying this TCR beta chain was seen at least ten times. What it recognizes is unknown. The CDR3 end lies 3 residues beyond the end of the read and is filled in from the germline J gene. The germline gives CDR1 SNHLY, CDR2 FYNNEI. The CDR3 loop spans 17 amino acids. V lost 8 bases to trimming and J lost 6 bases; unmatched junction nucleotides: 17. The sample belongs to a study of T cell clonality in common variable immunodeficiency. TCRdb's table, derived via immunoSEQ multiplex PCR, lists solely in-frame clones and lacks some. This set yields about 47,000 clones and no singletons; the top ten hold about 6.5%. The study, taken as a whole, reports: TCRbeta clonality was increased in CVID versus healthy controls.

The chain couples TRBV2 to TRBJ1-5, with 9 bases fitting TRBD1. The sample taken for sequencing was peripheral blood mononuclear cells. The origin of this receptor is a person aged 18-70 years in good health. The sequenced CDR3 bases are TGTGCCAGCGAAGGGGTGGTGGGACAGGGTTTGAGTCAGCCC. Translated, it gives CASEGVVGQGLSQP. The CDR3 as a whole reads CASEGVVGQGLSQPQHF.